Below, 11 T cell receptor beta chains from the same sample are listed, as sequenced in a study of blood T cell repertoires in COVID-19. The assay was immunoSEQ multiplex PCR, and TCRdb's table has in-frame clones only and misses some. The sample carries approximately 12,000 clones, over 55% recorded once. The sequenced material came from peripheral blood. Receptors originate from a man in his 60s with COVID-19, enrolled during active disease.

CDR3 nucleotides: TGCGCCAGCAGCCAAGTGGCAGGGGGCGCGATAAGCTACTATGGCTACACCTTC. This translates into CASSQVAGGAISYYGYTF. V usage is TRBV4-1 and J usage is TRBJ1-2, with TRBD1 identical over 8 bases. With V trimmed by 1 base and J by 3 bases, 13 bases remained unmatched. The CDR3 has 18 amino acids. The germline V gene encodes CDR1 MGHRA and CDR2 YSYEKL.

The chain uses TRBV19 and TRBJ2-2, with D possibly being TRBD1 (6 bases). The germline V gene encodes CDR1 LNHDA and CDR2 SQIVND (reference sequence). CDR3 length equals 14 residues. Trimming left V 8 bases short and J 3 bases short, with 13 bases between. This CDR3 reads CASAAGAYTGELFF. CDR3 in DNA: TGTGCCAGTGCTGCAGGGGCGTACACCGGGGAGCTGTTTTTT.

The V gene is TRBV2, the J gene TRBJ1-4; D remains ambiguous. V lost 7 bases and J 7 bases, leaving 13 bases between the germline ends. The CDR3 loop spans 13 amino acids. CDR1 and CDR2 (germline): SNHLY, FYNNEI. The CDR3 is CASIPGVSEKLFF. In DNA form, the CDR3 reads TGTGCCAGCATCCCCGGGGTCAGTGAAAAACTGTTTTTT.

The chain joins TRBV4-3 to TRBJ2-2, with TRBD2 matching over 8 bases. V was pared by 4 bases and J by 4 bases, with 2 bases of the junction left unmatched. CDR1 LGHNA and CDR2 YSLEER come from the germline V gene. CDR3 size: 14 residues. The CDR3 spells CASSPGGLTGELFF. The CDR3 DNA reads TGCGCCAGCAGCCCGGGGGGGCTCACCGGGGAGCTGTTTTTT.

V usage is TRBV7-9 and J usage is TRBJ1-2; D is unresolved. The CDR3 loop spans 16 amino acids. The ends were cut back, 0 bases at V and 0 bases at J, with 11 bases in the middle. The germline gives CDR1 SEHNR, CDR2 FQNEAQ (reference sequence). CDR3 amino acids: CASSLALVLPNYGYTF. The CDR3 DNA sequence: TGTGCCAGCAGCTTAGCCCTCGTACTTCCTAACTATGGCTACACCTTC. Supplemented by reference TRBV7-9 and TRBJ1-2, the full variable domain reads DTGVSQNPRHKITKRGQNVTFRCDPISEHNRLYWYRQTLGQGPEFLTYFQNEAQLEKSRLLSDRFSAERPKGSFSTLEIQRTEQGDSAMYLCASSLALVLPNYGYTFGSGTRLTVV.

V gene TRBV7-2 combines with J gene TRBJ2-7; maybe TRBD1 (6 bases). The germline V gene encodes CDR1 SGHTA and CDR2 FQGNSA. Trimming took off 1 base at V and 6 bases at J, with 22 bases between the two ends. The CDR3 length is 17 residues. The CDR3 DNA sequence: TGTGCCAGCAGCTTAGGACCCGTCTACAGGGAAGGGGGCGAGCAGTACGTC. This translates into CASSLGPVYREGGEQYV.

The rearrangement uses TRBV4-2 and TRBJ2-2; maybe TRBD1 (6 bases). CDR3 size: 12 residues. V dropped 4 bases and J dropped 9 bases, with 9 bases sitting between them. Germline CDR1 LGHNA, CDR2 YNFKEQ. CDR3 DNA: TGTGCCAGCAGCCCAGGGGCTTGGGAGCTGTTTTTT. Residues: CASSPGAWELFF.

In its sample, this clone was seen a few times. This chain connects TRBV11-2 to TRBJ1-5; TRBD1 might be the D (5 bases). V lost 1 base to trimming and J lost 5 bases, with 12 bases between them. The germline CDR1 and CDR2 sequences are SGHAT and FQNNGV. This CDR3 comprises 15 residues. Here the CDR3 reads CASSLAVGAHQPQHF. The CDR3 nucleotides read TGTGCCAGCAGCTTAGCTGTTGGGGCCCATCAGCCCCAGCATTTT. The whole variable domain, remainder taken from reference TRBV11-2 and TRBJ1-5, is EAGVAQSPRYKIIEKRQSVAFWCNPISGHATLYWYQQILGQGPKLLIQFQNNGVVDDSQLPKDRFSAERLKGVDSTLKIQPAKLEDSAVYLCASSLAVGAHQPQHFGDGTRLSIL.

The rearrangement links TRBV14 to TRBJ2-5, with D tentatively TRBD2 (5 bases). The V gene's germline CDR1 is SGHDN and CDR2 FVKESK. This CDR3 has 14 residues. Trimming pared 1 base from V and 2 bases from J, leaving 8 bases between. The DNA of the CDR3 is TGTGCCAGCAGCCAAGTACTAGGGCAAGAGACCCAGTACTTC. Its protein product is CASSQVLGQETQYF.

The CDR3 DNA is TGTGCCAGCAGTATCCACCAGGGTCCCTATGGCTACACCTTC. Its translation is CASSIHQGPYGYTF. V and J are TRBV28 and TRBJ1-2; tentatively, D is TRBD1 (5 bases). CDR1 and CDR2 (germline): MDHEN, SYDVKM. V lost 5 bases to trimming and J lost 4 bases, with 14 bases between them. CDR3 length equals 14 residues.

V and J are TRBV5-1 and TRBJ1-1, with 7 bases aligning to TRBD1. Germline-derived CDR1 and CDR2 are SGHRS and YFSETQ. The V gene end was trimmed by 3 bases and the J gene end by 0 bases; junction bases not matched to a gene: 5. The length of the CDR3 is 15 residues. As DNA, the CDR3 is TGCGCCAGCAGCTCGAGGACAGGAGTGAACACTGAAGCTTTCTTT. As protein: CASSSRTGVNTEAFF.